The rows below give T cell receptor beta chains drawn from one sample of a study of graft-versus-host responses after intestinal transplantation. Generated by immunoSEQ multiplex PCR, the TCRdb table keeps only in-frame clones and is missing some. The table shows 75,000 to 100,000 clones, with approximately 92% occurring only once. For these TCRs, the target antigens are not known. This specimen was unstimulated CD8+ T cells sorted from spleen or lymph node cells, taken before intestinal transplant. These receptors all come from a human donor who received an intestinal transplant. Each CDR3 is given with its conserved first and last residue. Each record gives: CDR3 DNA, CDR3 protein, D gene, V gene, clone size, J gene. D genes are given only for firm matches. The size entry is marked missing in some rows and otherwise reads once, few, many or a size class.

TGTGCCAGCACCCTAGGAAATGAAAAACTGTTTTTT CASTLGNEKLFF - TRBV6-6 few TRBJ1-4
TGTGCCAGCAGCGTAAAGCCGCTAGCGGGGGGCACAGATACGCAGTATTTT CASSVKPLAGGTDTQYF TRBD2 TRBV9 once TRBJ2-3
TGTGCCAGCAGTTTATCCGGAGGGAGCTCCTACAATGAGCAGTTCTTC CASSLSGGSSYNEQFF - TRBV27 - TRBJ2-1
TGTGCCAGCAGCCCCGGGACAGGTGAAGCTTTCTTT CASSPGTGEAFF TRBD1 TRBV7-6 - TRBJ1-1
TGTGCCAGTAGTGATGTCGGTAACCCCTATGGCTACACCTTC CASSDVGNPYGYTF - TRBV19 - TRBJ1-2
TGTGCCAGCAGTGAAGCGGCGGAGGGGGGGGCGCATGAGCAGTTCTTC CASSEAAEGGAHEQFF - TRBV6-1 - TRBJ2-1
TGTGCCAGCAGTTATAGCGGGAGCCTCTCCTACAATGAGCAGTTCTTC CASSYSGSLSYNEQFF TRBD2 TRBV2 - TRBJ2-1
TGTGCCAGCAGGGGCCTCAACACCGGGGAGCTGTTTTTT CASRGLNTGELFF - TRBV11-2 - TRBJ2-2
TGTGCCAGCAGTGAAAGTCGACGTGGTCTAGCGGGATACAATGAGCAGTTCTTC CASSESRRGLAGYNEQFF TRBD2 TRBV6-1 once TRBJ2-1
TGTGCCAGCAGCCAAGATCAAAACAGGGGGCAAGGAAACACCATATATTTT CASSQDQNRGQGNTIYF TRBD1 TRBV4-2 - TRBJ1-3
TGTGCCAGCAGCTTATTGCGGGGGGGGAACAACGAGCAGTACTTC CASSLLRGGNNEQYF TRBD2 TRBV7-8 - TRBJ2-7
TGTGCCAGCAGTTCAACAGGGGGTACTGGAAACACCATATATTTT CASSSTGGTGNTIYF TRBD1 TRBV2 - TRBJ1-3
TGTGCCAGCAGCTTACTTGGACAGGGCAATGAGCAGTTCTTC CASSLLGQGNEQFF TRBD1 TRBV7-7 - TRBJ2-1
TGTGCCAGCAGCGAAGGAGGCTCTGGAAACACCATATATTTT CASSEGGSGNTIYF - TRBV9 - TRBJ1-3
TGTGCCAGCAGTTACGGGACAGGGTACAATGAGCAGTTCTTC CASSYGTGYNEQFF TRBD1 TRBV6-5 few TRBJ2-1
TGTGCTAGTGGTGATCGACAGGGGATGAGGGATGGCTACACCTTC CASGDRQGMRDGYTF TRBD1 TRBV12-5 - TRBJ1-2
TGTGCCAGCAGTCAACTAGCGGGAGGGGTCGATGAGCAGTTCTTC CASSQLAGGVDEQFF TRBD2 TRBV6-1 - TRBJ2-1
TGCGCCAGCAGCCCGCAGGGTCGGGAGCAGTTCTTC CASSPQGREQFF - TRBV4-1 - TRBJ2-1
TGTGCCAGCAGAGGGGACAGGGTGGACACCGGGGAGCTGTTTTTT CASRGDRVDTGELFF TRBD1 TRBV6-1 - TRBJ2-2
TGCGCCAGCAGTAGGTATGGACAGGGAGGGGCCAACGTCCTGACTTTC CASSRYGQGGANVLTF TRBD1 TRBV5-1 once TRBJ2-6